This paragraph reports one TCR beta chain. No cognate antigen has been identified for it. No much larger clone exists at a distance of one base, and base qualities are not known. The data are from a study of blood T cell repertoires in COVID-19 (dated by TCRdb to the early 2020s). In terms of the full investigation: Samples covering the acute and convalescent phases of COVID-19 were provided by collaborators in the United States, Italy and Spain. The prospective study material was composed of cDNA or gDNA derived from T cells, B-cell-depleted T cells, or PBMCs. Subjects who had been exposed to COVID-19, were actively infected with it, or had recovered from it provided the deeply sampled blood TCRbeta repertoires that made up the dataset. The repertoires were made available in a free public database intended to serve as a resource for research on the immune response to SARS-CoV-2. The samples were drawn from two sources: the first 160 participants of the ongoing ImmuneRACE study, and 950 to 1,500 subjects contributed by 6 global collaborators. The sample metadata nearly always contained a de-identified subject ID, COVID-19 status, age in years and sex. Where HLA class I and class II types were available, the types were taken from metadata supplied by the sample provider, not from assay-based typing. General study outcomes and caveats: The quantity of clinical and demographic metadata differed by source and by participant and was supplied without curation.

Samples from volunteer blood donors who had recovered from COVID-19 were contributed by a second Seattle source. Whole blood was collected in K2EDTA tubes by collaborating institutions according to the institutions' own protocols. Collaborator samples were shipped for TCRbeta analysis as frozen whole blood, isolated PBMCs, or DNA extracted from either sample type. TCRbeta CDR3 regions were amplified from genomic DNA by means of the immunoSEQ Assay, a bias-controlled multiplex PCR. The paper's data handling went like this. Nucleated cell counts per sample were estimated from amplification of reference gene primers within the assay. Sequence reads were collapsed and filtered to measure the absolute abundance of every unique TCRbeta CDR3 rearrangement. For each sample, productive Simpson clonality was calculated as the square root of Simpson's diversity index across productive rearrangements. The source is immuneACCESS, and TCRdb retained only in-frame sequences with V and J called. Part of the clones is not carried over; for the studies checked, unresolved V genes explain less than half of this, and the remainder is unexplained. V and J calls and clone size are copied from that table; D and trimming were computed from the DNA. This sample lists a few hundred thousand clones; 84% were detected once. Roughly 1.4% of the sample is in the top ten clones.

The receptor's source is a woman in her 40s who had recovered from COVID-19. Sequenced input: peripheral blood.

The CDR3 reads as follows: CASSPGGATGELFF. The DNA is TGTGCCAGCTCACCGGGGGGTGCCACCGGGGAGCTGTTTTTT. Rearrangement joined TRBV18 to TRBJ2-2; the best D guess is TRBD2, with 6 bases matching. Cut back by 3 bases and 4 bases, the V and J ends lie 9 bases apart. The cysteine opens and the phenylalanine closes a CDR3 of 14 amino acids. The read is trimmed to its CDR3 DNA, 42 bases read in frame from base 1. CDR1 and CDR2, looked up from the germline V gene, are KGHSH and LQKENI.